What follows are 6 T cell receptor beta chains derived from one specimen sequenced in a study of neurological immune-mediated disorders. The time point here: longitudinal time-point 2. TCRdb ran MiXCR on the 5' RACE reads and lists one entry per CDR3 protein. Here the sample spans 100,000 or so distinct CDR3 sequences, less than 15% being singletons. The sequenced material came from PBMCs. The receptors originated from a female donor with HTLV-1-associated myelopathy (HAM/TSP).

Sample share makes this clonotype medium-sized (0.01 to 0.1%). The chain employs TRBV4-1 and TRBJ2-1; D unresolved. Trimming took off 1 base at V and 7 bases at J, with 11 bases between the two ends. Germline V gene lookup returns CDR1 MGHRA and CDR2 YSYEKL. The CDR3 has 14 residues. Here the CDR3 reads CASSQGGSRNEQFF. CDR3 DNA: TGCGCCAGCAGCCAAGGGGGTAGTCGTAATGAGCAGTTCTTC.

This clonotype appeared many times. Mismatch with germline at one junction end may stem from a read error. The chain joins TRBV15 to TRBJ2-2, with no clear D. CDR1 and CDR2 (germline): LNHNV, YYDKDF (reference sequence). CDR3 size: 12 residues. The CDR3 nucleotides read TGTGCTACCAGCAAGGGCACCGGGGAGCTGTTTTTT. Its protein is CATSKGTGELFF.

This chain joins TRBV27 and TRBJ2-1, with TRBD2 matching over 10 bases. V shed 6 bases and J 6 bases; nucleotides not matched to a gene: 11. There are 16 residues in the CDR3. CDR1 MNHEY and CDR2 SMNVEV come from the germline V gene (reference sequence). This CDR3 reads CASSPEPGLARNEQFF. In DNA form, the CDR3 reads TGTGCCAGCAGCCCGGAACCGGGACTAGCGCGCAATGAGCAGTTCTTC.

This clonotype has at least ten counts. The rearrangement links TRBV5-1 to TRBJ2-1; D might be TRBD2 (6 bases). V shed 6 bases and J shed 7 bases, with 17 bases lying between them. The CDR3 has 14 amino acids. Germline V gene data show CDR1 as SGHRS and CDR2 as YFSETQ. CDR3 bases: TGCGCCAGCACACCGGGACTTGGGTCGAATGAGCAGTTCTTC. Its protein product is CASTPGLGSNEQFF.

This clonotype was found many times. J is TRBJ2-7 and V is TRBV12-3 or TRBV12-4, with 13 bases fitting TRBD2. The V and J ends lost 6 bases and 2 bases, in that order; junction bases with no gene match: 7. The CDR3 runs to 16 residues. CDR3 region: CASRPTSGGAPYEQYF. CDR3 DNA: TGTGCCAGCAGACCTACTAGCGGGGGGGCCCCCTACGAGCAGTACTTC.

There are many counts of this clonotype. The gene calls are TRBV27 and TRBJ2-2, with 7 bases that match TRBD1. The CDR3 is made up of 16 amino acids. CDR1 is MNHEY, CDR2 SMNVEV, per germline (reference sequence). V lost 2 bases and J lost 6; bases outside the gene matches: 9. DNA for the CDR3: TGTGCCAGCAGTTTAGCAGACAGGGAAGGGGCCGGGGAGCTGTTTTTT. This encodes CASSLADREGAGELFF.